Reported below is one TCR beta chain. This clonotype was recorded at least ten times. Its antigen is currently not known. Base qualities are not recorded, but no much larger clone differs from it by a single base. These data belong to a study of T cell repertoires in cytomegalovirus infection (dated by TCRdb to between 2018 and 2021). Context from the whole study: The HLA type of each donor mattered for the analysis, because public TCR beta signatures pointed to carriage of CMV infection along with the matching HLA type. Broader findings and caveats from the paper: In both this cohort and an independent roughly 350-donor cohort, the cumulative frequency of public TCR beta family members distinguished carriers of CMV infection plus the relevant HLA type. The ex vivo response was dominated by HLA-C-restricted CMV-specific TCR beta clonotypes, which also provided the single most frequent clonotype in two of eight donors.

Instrument used: Illumina HiSeq 1500. Starting from the raw public reads, TCRdb applied fastp trimming at Q25, assembled clones with MiXCR and retained in-frame beta chains. Rows matching on CDR3 protein sequence are summarized as one entry with the most common DNA and genes. For this sample there are about 240,000 distinct CDR3 sequences; 10% to 15% appear just once. 1.5% to 2% of the sample goes to the ten largest clones. The CDR3 numbers 12 residues from cysteine through phenylalanine. The CDR3 DNA has 36 bases and is translated from base 1. The trim is 1 base for V and 8 bases for J, with a gap of 8 bases between the germline ends. CDR1 SGHTA and CDR2 FQGNSA are derived from the germline V gene.

The receptor's source is a human donor in good health (CMV status not recorded). Some clones in this sample may be carry-over from other donors' samples. Material for sequencing was PBMCs. This receptor chain uses TRBV7-2 and TRBJ1-1; the D segment cannot be called with confidence. The sequence in DNA is TGTGCCAGCAGCTTAGTGGCACACGAAGCTTTCTTT. It translates to CASSLVAHEAFF.